Listed here are 3 T cell receptor beta chains from one sample, sequenced in a study of regulatory T cells in long-lasting Graves disease. Construction of the TCR beta libraries employed iRepertoire HTBI primers in conjunction with Arm-PCR of CDR3 regions. MiXCR, applied by TCRdb to the multiplex PCR reads, yields one record per CDR3 protein. The sample comprises approximately 350,000 distinct CDR3 sequences, over 15% of which are singletons, and 25% to 30% rests with the top ten. Time point indicated: newly diagnosed GD, antithyroid drugs for less than 3 months. PBMC-derived RNA was used for the TCR library. This sample also appeared in a second study, on T cells in Graves' hyperthyroidism and ophthalmopathy.

The material sequenced was peripheral blood mononuclear cells (PBMCs), taken at new diagnosis, from a patient treated with antithyroid drugs. The receptors here all came from a middle-aged man with Graves disease.

The gene calls are TRBV20-1 and TRBJ1-3; D is uncertain. This CDR3 spans 14 amino acids. V was pared by 1 base and J by 2 bases, with 9 bases between. Germline-derived CDR1 and CDR2 are DFQATT and SNEGSKA (reference sequence). The CDR3 DNA is TGCAGTGCTAGAGCTGGGAATCCTGGAAACACCATATATTTT. It specifies CSARAGNPGNTIYF.

This chain links TRBV18 with TRBJ2-5, with D possibly matching TRBD1 (6 bases). The CDR3 has 14 residues. Germline CDR1 reads KGHSH; CDR2 reads LQKENI. V was shortened by 4 bases and J by 1 base, with 10 bases between the two germline ends. The CDR3 region is CASSRNRVQETQYF. CDR3 in DNA: TGTGCCAGCTCACGAAACAGGGTCCAAGAGACCCAGTACTTC.

V and J are TRBV6-5 and TRBJ2-7, with D tentatively TRBD1 (5 bases). V dropped 4 bases and J dropped 1 base, with 8 bases sitting between them. The germline V gene has CDR1 MNHEY and CDR2 SVGAGI. The CDR3 has 13 amino acids. CDR3 sequence: CASSLQDSYEQYF. The CDR3 DNA is TGTGCCAGCAGTTTACAGGATTCCTACGAGCAGTACTTC.